The text below deals with one T cell receptor (beta chain). Trimming pared 5 bases from V and 1 base from J, leaving 19 bases between. The CDR3 totals 17 residues. The germline V gene encodes CDR1 SGHAT and CDR2 FQNNGV. This sample is part of a study of blood T cell repertoires in COVID-19. Study as a whole: Some COVID-19 samples were acute and others convalescent; all came from the United States, Italy and Spain. In each case, the material was cDNA or gDNA derived from T cells, B-cell-depleted T cells, or PBMCs.

Libraries were prepared by immunoSEQ multiplex PCR; TCRdb keeps only in-frame clonotypes and omits some of them. In the table there are 55,000 to 75,000 clones, 81% of which are singletons. This sequence joins TRBV11-2 and TRBJ2-3, with D possibly matching TRBD2 (6 bases). The source material was peripheral blood. The origin of this receptor is a human donor in a cohort sampled during active COVID-19. CDR3 residues: CASSTRDSPPGTDTQYF. As DNA, the CDR3 is TGTGCCAGCAGCACCCGGGACTCACCCCCTGGCACAGATACGCAGTATTTT.